This T cell receptor beta chain came from a study of identical twins. Study-level results: Some out-of-frame alpha sequences were shared by twins, and these showed excess low generation probability. Excess sharing between twins was weaker in beta out-of-frame sequences. Within monozygotic twins, out-of-frame TCR alpha sharing was underestimated by the models.

This clonotype was observed a single time. Its antigen is not known. Template switching, a step in the protocol, added a universal primer site, and cDNA carried unique molecular identifiers. TCRdb reprocessed the 5' RACE reads via MiXCR and lists one record per CDR3 protein. This table has under 500,000 distinct CDR3 sequences, 13% to 15% appearing once. Trimming cost V 10 bases and J 2 bases, with 19 bases left between them. There are 15 residues in the CDR3. CDR1 is MRHNA and CDR2 is SNTAGT in the germline V gene. This sample also appeared in a second study, on yellow fever vaccine responses in identical twins.

The rearrangement uses TRBV6-4 and TRBJ2-3; tentative D call: TRBD2 (5 bases). The sequencing sample was made of CD4+ T cells sorted from blood. The clonotype was recovered from a woman aged 18-29 years in good health. CDR3 sequence (DNA): TGTGCCACCCAGAGAATTGGAGCGGTCACAGATACGCAGTATTTT. Protein product: CATQRIGAVTDTQYF.